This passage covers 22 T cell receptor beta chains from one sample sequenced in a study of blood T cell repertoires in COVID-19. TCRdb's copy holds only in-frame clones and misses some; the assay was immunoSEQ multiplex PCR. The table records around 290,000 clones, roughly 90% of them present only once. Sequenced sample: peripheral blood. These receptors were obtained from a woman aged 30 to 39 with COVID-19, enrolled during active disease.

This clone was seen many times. The CDR3 protein is CASSLHLAQSTGELFF. CDR3 sequence (DNA): TGTGCCAGTAGTCTTCACCTCGCACAGAGCACCGGGGAGCTGTTTTTT. The chain carries TRBV19 and TRBJ2-2; no reliable D call. The CDR3 is 16 residues long. Looked up from germline, CDR1 is LNHDA and CDR2 is SQIVND (reference sequence). Trimming stripped 5 bases from V and 4 bases from J, with 17 bases between.

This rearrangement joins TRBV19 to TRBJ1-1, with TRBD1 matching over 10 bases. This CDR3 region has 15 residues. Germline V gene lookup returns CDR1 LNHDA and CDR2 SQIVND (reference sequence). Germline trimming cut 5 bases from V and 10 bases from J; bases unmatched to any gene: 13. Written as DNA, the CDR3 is TGTGCCAGTAGTTCCCCGGGACAGGGGCAAATAGGAGCTTTCTTT. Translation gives CASSSPGQGQIGAFF.

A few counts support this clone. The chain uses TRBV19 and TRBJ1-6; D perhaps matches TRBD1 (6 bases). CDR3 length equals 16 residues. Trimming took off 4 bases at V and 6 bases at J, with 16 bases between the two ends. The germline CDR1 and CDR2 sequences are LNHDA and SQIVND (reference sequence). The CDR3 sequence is CASSTTPAGANSPLHF. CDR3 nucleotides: TGTGCCAGTAGTACGACACCCGCAGGGGCTAATTCACCCCTCCACTTT.

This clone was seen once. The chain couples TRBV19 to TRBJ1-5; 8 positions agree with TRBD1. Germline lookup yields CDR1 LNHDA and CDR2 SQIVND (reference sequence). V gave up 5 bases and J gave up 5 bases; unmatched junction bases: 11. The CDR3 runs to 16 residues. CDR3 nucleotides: TGTGCCAGTAGTCAAGCGGGTGGCAGGGGGCATCAGCCCCAGCATTTT. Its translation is CASSQAGGRGHQPQHF.

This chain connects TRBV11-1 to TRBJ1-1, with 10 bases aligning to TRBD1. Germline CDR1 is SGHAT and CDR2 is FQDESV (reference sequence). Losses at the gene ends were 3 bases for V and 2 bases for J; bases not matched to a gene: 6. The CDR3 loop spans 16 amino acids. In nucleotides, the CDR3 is TGTGCCAGCAGCTTTTGGGACAGGGGTATCAACACTGAAGCTTTCTTT. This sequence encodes CASSFWDRGINTEAFF.

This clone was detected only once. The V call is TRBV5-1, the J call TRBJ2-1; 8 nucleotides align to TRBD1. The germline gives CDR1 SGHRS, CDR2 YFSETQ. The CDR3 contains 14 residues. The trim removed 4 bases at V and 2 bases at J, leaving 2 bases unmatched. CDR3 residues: CASSGQGPYNEQFF. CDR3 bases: TGCGCCAGCAGCGGACAGGGTCCCTACAATGAGCAGTTCTTC. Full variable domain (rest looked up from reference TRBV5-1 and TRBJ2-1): KAGVTQTPRYLIKTRGQQVTLSCSPISGHRSVSWYQQTPGQGLQFLFEYFSETQRNKGNFPGRFSGRQFSNSRSEMNVSTLELGDSALYLCASSGQGPYNEQFFGPGTRLTVL.

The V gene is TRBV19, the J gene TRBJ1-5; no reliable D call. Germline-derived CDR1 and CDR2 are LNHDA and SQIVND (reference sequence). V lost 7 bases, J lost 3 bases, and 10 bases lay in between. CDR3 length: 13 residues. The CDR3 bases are TGTGCCAGTAAGTCACACCCCAATCAGCCCCAGCATTTT. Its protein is CASKSHPNQPQHF.

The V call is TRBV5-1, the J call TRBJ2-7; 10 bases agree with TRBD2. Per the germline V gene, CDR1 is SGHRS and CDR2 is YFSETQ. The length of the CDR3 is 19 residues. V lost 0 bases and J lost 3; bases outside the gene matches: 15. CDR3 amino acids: CASSLAGLADVRDFYEQYF. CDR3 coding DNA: TGCGCCAGCAGCTTGGCCGGACTAGCGGACGTACGCGACTTCTACGAGCAGTACTTC.

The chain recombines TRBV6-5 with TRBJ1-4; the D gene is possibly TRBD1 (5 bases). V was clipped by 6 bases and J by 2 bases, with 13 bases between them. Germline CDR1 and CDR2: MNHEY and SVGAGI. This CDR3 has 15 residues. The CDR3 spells CASSRDYGTNEKLFF. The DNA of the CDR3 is TGTGCCAGCAGCAGGGACTACGGGACTAATGAAAAACTGTTTTTT.

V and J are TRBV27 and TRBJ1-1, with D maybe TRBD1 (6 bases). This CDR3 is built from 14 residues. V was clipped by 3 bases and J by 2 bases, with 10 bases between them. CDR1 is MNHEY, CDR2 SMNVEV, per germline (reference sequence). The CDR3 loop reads CASSLPGANTEAFF. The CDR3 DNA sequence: TGTGCCAGCAGTTTGCCAGGGGCTAACACTGAAGCTTTCTTT.

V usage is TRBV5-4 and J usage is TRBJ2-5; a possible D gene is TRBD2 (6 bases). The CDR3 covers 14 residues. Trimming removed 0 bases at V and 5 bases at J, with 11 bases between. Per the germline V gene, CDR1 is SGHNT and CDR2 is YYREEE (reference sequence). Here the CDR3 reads CASSLAAEGETQYF. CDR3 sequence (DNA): TGTGCCAGCAGCTTGGCGGCGGAGGGGGAGACCCAGTACTTC.

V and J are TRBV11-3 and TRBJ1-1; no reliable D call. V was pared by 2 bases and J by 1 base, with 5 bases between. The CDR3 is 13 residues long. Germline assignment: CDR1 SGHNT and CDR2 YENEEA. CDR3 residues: CASSLWQNTEAFF. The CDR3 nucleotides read TGTGCCAGCAGCTTATGGCAGAACACTGAAGCTTTCTTT.

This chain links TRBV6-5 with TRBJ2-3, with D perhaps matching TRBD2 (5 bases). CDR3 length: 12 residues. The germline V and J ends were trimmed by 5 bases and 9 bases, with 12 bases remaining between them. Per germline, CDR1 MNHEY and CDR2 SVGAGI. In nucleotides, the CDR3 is TGTGCCAGCAGTCCGGCCGGGGAGACGCAGTATTTT. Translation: CASSPAGETQYF.

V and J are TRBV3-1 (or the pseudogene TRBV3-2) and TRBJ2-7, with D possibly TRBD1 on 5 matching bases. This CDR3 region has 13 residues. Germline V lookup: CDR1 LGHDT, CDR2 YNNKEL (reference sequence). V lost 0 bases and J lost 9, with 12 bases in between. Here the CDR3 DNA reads TGTGCCAGCAGCCAAGATCGCGTGCAGGGGCAGTACTTC. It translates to CASSQDRVQGQYF.

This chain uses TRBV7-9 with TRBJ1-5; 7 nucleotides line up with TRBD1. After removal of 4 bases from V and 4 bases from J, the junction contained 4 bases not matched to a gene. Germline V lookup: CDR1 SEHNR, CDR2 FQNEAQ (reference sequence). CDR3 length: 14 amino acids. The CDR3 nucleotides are TGTGCCAGCAGCTCCTTACAGGGGAATCAGCCCCAGCATTTT. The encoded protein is CASSSLQGNQPQHF.

The CDR3 loop is CASKRTSGNDGELFF. CDR3 DNA: TGTGCCAGCAAAAGGACTAGCGGGAACGACGGGGAGCTGTTTTTT. The chain links TRBV7-2 to TRBJ2-2, with 12 nucleotides matching TRBD2. Germline V CDR1 and CDR2: SGHTA, FQGNSA. This CDR3 has 15 amino acids. V lost 7 bases to trimming and J lost 7 bases; unmatched junction nucleotides: 7.

The CDR3 nucleotides read TGTGCCAGCGGACCGGGGGAGACGCCCAGCTCTGGAAACACCATATATTTT. This translates into CASGPGETPSSGNTIYF. This chain joins TRBV11-3 and TRBJ1-3; D is possibly TRBD1 (5 bases). CDR1 and CDR2 (germline): SGHNT, YENEEA. CDR3 size: 17 residues. Trimming stripped 8 bases from V and 0 bases from J, with 20 bases between.

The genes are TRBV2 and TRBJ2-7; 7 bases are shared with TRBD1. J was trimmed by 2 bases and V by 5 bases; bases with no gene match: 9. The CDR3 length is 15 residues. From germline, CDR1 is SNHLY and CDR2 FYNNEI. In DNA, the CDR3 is TGTGCCAGCAGTCCACCTAACAGGGGAACCTACGAGCAGTACTTC. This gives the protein CASSPPNRGTYEQYF.

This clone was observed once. The CDR3 reads CASSQDHRAIWDLGQEAFF. The CDR3 DNA follows: TGCGCCAGCAGCCAAGATCACAGGGCCATCTGGGACCTGGGTCAAGAAGCTTTCTTT. The chain combines TRBV4-1 with TRBJ1-1; perhaps TRBD1 as D (6 bases). Germline V gene sequence: CDR1 MGHRA, CDR2 YSYEKL. The CDR3 is made up of 19 amino acids. V lost 0 bases and J 8 bases, leaving 28 bases between the germline ends.

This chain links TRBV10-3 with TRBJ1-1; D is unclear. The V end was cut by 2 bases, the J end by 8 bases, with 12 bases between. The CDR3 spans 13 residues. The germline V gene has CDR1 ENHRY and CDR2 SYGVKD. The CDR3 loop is CAISEGKAGEAFF. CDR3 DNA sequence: TGTGCCATCAGTGAGGGGAAGGCGGGCGAAGCTTTCTTT.

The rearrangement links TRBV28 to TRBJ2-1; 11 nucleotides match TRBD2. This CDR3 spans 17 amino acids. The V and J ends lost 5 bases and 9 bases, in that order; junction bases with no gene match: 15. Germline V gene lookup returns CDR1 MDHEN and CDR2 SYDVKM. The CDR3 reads CASSPHSSLAGVSEQFF. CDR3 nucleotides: TGTGCCAGCAGTCCCCACTCCTCACTAGCGGGAGTCAGTGAGCAGTTCTTC.

Here the CDR3 reads CASSVGLSYEQYF. The CDR3 DNA follows: TGTGCCAGCAGCGTAGGACTTTCCTACGAGCAGTACTTC. The chain recombines TRBV5-5 with TRBJ2-7; D perhaps matches TRBD2 (5 bases). V dropped 4 bases and J dropped 1 base, with 9 bases sitting between them. From germline, CDR1 is SGHKS and CDR2 YYEKEE (reference sequence). The CDR3 runs 13 residues.